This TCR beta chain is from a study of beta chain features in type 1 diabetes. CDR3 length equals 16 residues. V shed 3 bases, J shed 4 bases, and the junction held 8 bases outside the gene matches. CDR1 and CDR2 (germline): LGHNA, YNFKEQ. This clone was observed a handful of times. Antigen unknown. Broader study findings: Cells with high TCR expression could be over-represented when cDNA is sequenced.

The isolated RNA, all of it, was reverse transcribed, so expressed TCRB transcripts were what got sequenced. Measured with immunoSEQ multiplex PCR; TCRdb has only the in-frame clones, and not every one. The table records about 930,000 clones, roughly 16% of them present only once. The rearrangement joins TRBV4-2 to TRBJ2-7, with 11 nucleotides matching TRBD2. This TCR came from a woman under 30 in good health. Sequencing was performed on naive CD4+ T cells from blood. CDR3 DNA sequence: TGTGCCAGCAGCCAGACTAGCGGGACCAACCAATACGAGCAGTACTTC. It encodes CASSQTSGTNQYEQYF.